Here is one TCR beta chain with its context. The data are from a study of blood T cell repertoires in COVID-19. This table comes from immunoSEQ multiplex PCR, and its TCRdb copy is limited to in-frame clones, with some not included. The sample yields about 140,000 clones, 75% to 85% seen once. CDR1 SNHLY and CDR2 FYNNEI come from the germline V gene. The V and J ends lost 3 bases and 4 bases respectively, with 11 bases between them. This CDR3 spans 14 amino acids. This clonotype was obtained from a woman aged 80 or older with acute or convalescent COVID-19. The V and J genes are TRBV2 and TRBJ2-3, with a tentative D call TRBD2 (6 bases). Source material: peripheral blood. CDR3 in amino acids: CASSETRSADTQYF. CDR3 in DNA: TGTGCCAGCAGTGAGACTAGGTCGGCAGATACGCAGTATTTT.